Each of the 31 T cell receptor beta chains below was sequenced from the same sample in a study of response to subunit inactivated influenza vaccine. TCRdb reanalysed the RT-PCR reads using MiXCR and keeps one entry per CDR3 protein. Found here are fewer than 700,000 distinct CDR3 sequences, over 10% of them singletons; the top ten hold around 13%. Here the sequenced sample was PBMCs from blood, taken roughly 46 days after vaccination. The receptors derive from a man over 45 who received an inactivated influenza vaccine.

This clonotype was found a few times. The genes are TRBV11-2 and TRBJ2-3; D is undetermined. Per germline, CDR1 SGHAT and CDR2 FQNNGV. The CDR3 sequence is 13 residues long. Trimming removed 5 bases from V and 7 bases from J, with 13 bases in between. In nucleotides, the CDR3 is TGTGCCAGCAGCCTCCTGGAACCGCATACGCAGTATTTT. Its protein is CASSLLEPHTQYF.

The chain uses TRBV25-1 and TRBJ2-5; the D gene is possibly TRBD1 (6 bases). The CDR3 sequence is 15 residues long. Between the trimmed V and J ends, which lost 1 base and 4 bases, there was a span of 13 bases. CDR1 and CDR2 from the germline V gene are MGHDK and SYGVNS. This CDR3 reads CASSEWGHGSETQYF. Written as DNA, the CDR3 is TGTGCCAGCAGTGAATGGGGGCACGGCTCAGAGACCCAGTACTTC.

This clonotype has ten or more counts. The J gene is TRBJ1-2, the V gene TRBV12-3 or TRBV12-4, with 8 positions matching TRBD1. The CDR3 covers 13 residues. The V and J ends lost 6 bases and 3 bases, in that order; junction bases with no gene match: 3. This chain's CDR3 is CASRKQGDYGYTF. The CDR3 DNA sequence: TGTGCCAGCAGAAAACAGGGGGACTATGGCTACACCTTC.

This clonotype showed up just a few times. CDR3 DNA sequence: TGTGCCAGCAGCTTAAGGACTAGCGGGAGGGCGGGAGAGACCCAGTACTTC. This codes for CASSLRTSGRAGETQYF. The chain uses TRBV7-8 and TRBJ2-5; 15 nucleotides line up with TRBD2. The CDR3 sequence is 17 residues long. V was pared by 2 bases and J by 4 bases, with 5 bases of the junction left unmatched. Germline CDR1 reads SGHVS; CDR2 reads FQNEAQ. Full variable domain (outside the CDR3, taken from reference TRBV7-8 and TRBJ2-5): GAGVSQSPRYKVAKRGQDVALRCDPISGHVSLFWYQQALGQGPEFLTYFQNEAQLDKSGLPSDRFFAERPEGSVSTLKIQRTQQEDSAVYLCASSLRTSGRAGETQYFGPGTRLLVL.

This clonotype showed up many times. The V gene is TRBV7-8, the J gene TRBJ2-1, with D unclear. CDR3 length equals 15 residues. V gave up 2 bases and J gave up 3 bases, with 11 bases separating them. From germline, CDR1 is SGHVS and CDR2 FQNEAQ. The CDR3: CASSLNFHFYNEQFF. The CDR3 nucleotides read TGTGCCAGCAGCTTAAACTTCCATTTCTACAATGAGCAGTTCTTC.

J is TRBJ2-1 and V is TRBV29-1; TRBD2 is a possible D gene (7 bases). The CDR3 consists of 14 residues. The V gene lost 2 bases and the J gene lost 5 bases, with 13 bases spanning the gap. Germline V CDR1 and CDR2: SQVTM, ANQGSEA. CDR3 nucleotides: TGCAGCGTTGAACGGACAGCGGGAAACAATGAGCAGTTCTTC. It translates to CSVERTAGNNEQFF.

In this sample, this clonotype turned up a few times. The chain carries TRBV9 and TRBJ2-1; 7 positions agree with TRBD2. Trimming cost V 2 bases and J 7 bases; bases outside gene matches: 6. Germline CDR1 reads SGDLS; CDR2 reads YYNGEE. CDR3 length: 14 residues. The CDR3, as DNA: TGTGCCAGCAGCGTCGGGACTATGGGTAATGAGCAGTTCTTC. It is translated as CASSVGTMGNEQFF.

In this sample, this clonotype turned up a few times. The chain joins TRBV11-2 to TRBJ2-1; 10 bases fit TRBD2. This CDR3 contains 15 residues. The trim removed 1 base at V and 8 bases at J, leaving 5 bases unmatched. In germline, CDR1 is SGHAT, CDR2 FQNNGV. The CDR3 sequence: CASSLGSGRGDEQFF. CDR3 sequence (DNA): TGTGCCAGCAGCTTAGGAAGCGGGAGGGGCGATGAGCAGTTCTTC.

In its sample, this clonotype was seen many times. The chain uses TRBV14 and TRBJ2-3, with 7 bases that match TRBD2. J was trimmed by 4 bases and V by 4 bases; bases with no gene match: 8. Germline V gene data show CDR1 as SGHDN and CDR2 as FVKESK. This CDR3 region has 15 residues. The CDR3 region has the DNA TGTGCCAGCAGCCCTGGGCCGGGAGGTGCAGATACGCAGTATTTT. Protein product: CASSPGPGGADTQYF.

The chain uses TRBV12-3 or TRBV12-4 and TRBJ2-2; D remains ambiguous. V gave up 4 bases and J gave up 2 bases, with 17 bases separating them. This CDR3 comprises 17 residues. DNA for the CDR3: TGTGCCAGCAGTTCACCCCCCCCGCGGAGCAACACCGGGGAGCTGTTTTTT. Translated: CASSSPPPRSNTGELFF.

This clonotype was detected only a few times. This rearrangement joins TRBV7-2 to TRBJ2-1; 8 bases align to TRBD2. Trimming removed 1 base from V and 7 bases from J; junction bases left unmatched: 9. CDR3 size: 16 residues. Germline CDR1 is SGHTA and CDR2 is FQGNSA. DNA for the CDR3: TGTGCCAGCAGCTTAGTAGGCAGCGGGGGATTTAATGAGCAGTTCTTC. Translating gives CASSLVGSGGFNEQFF.

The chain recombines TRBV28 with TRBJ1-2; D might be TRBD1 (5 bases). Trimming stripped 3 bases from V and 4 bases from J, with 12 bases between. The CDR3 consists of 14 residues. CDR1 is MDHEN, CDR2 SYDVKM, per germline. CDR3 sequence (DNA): TGTGCCAGCAGTTTGACAGAGCCCCTCTATGGCTACACCTTC. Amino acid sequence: CASSLTEPLYGYTF.

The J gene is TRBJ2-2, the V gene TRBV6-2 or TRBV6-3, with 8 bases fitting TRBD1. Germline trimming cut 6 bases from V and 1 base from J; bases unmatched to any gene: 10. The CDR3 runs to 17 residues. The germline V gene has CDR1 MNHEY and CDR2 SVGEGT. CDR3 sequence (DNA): TGTGCCAGCAGACCCCGATGGGGGACAGGGAACACCGGGGAGCTGTTTTTT. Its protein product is CASRPRWGTGNTGELFF.

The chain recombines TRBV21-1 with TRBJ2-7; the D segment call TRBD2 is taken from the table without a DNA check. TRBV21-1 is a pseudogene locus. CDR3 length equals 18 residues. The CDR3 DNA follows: TGTGCCAGCACTCAGGGACTAGCGGGAGACATACTCTCCTACGAGCAGTACTTC. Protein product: CASTQGLAGDILSYEQYF.

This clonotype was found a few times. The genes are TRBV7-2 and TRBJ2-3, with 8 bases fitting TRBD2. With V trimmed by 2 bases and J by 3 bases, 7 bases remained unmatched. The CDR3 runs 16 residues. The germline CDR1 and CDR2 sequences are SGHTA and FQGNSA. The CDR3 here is CASSLPRGGVTDTQYF. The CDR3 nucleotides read TGTGCCAGCAGCTTACCACGGGGGGGGGTAACAGATACGCAGTATTTT.

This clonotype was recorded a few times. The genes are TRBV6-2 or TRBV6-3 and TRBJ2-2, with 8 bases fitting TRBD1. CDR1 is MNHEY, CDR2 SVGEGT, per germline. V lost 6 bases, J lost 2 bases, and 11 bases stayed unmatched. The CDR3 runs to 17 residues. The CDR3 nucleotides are TGTGCCAGCAGGACTCCACGGACAGGGCTAAACACCGGGGAGCTGTTTTTT. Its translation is CASRTPRTGLNTGELFF.

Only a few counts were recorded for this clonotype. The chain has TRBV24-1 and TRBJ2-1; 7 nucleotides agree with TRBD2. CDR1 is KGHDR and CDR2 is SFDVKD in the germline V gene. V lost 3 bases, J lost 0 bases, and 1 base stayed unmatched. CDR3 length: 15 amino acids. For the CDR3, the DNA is TGTGCCACCAGTGATGGCGGGGGCTCCTACAATGAGCAGTTCTTC. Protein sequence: CATSDGGGSYNEQFF.

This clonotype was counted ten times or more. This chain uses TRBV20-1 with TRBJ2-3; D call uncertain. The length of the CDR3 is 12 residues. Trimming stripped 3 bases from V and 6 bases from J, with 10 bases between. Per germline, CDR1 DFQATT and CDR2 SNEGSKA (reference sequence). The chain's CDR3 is CSASSSWDTQYF. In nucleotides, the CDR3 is TGCAGTGCTAGTTCCTCGTGGGATACGCAGTATTTT.

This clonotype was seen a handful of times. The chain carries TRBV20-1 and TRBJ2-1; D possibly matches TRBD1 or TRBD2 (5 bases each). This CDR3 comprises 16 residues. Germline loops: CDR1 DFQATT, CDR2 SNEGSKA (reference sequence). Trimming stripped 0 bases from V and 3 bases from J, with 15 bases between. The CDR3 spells CSARDLWDGDYNEQFF. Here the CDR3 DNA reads TGCAGTGCTAGAGATCTTTGGGACGGAGACTACAATGAGCAGTTCTTC.

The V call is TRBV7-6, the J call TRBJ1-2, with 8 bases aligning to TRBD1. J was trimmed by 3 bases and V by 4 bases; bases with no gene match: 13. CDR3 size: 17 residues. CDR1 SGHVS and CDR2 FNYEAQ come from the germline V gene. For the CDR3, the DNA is TGTGCCAGCAGCTACCCGACAGGGGATAATGTTGACTATGGCTACACCTTC. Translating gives CASSYPTGDNVDYGYTF.

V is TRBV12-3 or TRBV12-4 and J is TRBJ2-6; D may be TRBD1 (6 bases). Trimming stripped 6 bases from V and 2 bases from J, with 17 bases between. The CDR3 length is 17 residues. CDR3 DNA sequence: TGTGCCAGCAGCCCAGTTTTAGGGGGTCCTGGGGCCAACGTCCTGACTTTC. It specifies CASSPVLGGPGANVLTF.

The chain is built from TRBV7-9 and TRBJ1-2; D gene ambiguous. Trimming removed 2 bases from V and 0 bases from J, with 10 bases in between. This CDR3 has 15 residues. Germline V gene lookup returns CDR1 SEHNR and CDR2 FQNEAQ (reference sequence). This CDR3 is CASSLPRSPNYGYTF. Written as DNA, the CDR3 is TGTGCCAGCAGCTTACCTCGAAGTCCTAACTATGGCTACACCTTC.

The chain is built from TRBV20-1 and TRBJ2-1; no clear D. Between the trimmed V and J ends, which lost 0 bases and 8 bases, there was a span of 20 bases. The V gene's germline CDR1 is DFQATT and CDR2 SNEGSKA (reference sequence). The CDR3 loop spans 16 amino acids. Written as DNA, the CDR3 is TGCAGTGCTAGAGACTACCCAGTCCCCACGATTGATGAGCAGTTCTTC. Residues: CSARDYPVPTIDEQFF.

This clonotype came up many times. The CDR3 nucleotides read TGTGCCAGCAGCTTGGGGACAGGGACTGGCTACACCTTC. Amino acid sequence: CASSLGTGTGYTF. The chain uses TRBV5-6 and TRBJ1-2; TRBD1 matches 8 bases. This CDR3 spans 13 amino acids. The germline V gene encodes CDR1 SGHDT and CDR2 YYEEEE. V shed 0 bases, J shed 7 bases, and the junction held 2 bases outside the gene matches.

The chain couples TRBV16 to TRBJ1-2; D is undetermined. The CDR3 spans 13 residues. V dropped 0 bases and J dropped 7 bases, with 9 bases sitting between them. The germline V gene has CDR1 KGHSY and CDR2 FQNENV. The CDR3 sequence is CASSQSRGPGYTF. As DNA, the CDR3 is TGTGCCAGCAGCCAATCAAGAGGGCCTGGCTACACCTTC. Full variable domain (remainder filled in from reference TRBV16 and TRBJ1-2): GEEVAQTPKHLVRGEGQKAKLYCAPIKGHSYVFWYQQVLKNEFKFLISFQNENVFDETGMPKERFSAKCLPNSPCSLEIQATKLEDSAVYFCASSQSRGPGYTFGSGTRLTVV.

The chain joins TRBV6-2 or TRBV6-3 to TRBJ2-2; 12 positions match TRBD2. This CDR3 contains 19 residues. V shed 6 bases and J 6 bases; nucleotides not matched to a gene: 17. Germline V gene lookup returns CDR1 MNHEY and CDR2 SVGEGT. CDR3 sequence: CASSTDPSGRARFPGELFF. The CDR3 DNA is TGTGCCAGCAGCACCGACCCTAGCGGGAGGGCCCGGTTTCCCGGGGAGCTGTTTTTT.

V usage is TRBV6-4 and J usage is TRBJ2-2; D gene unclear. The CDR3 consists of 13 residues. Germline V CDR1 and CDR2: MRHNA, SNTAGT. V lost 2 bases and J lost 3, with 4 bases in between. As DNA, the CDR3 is TGTGCCAGCAGTGACGATGACACCGGGGAGCTGTTTTTT. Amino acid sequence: CASSDDDTGELFF.

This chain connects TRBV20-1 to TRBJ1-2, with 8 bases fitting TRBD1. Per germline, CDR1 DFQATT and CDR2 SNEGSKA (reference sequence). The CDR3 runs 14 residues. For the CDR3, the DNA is TGCAGCGCTCATCGGACAGGGATTAACTATGGCTACACCTTC. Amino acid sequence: CSAHRTGINYGYTF.

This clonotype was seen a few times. CDR3 sequence: CASSLRASSGGEYF. DNA of the CDR3: TGTGCCAGCAGTTTGAGGGCGTCTAGCGGTGGGGAGTACTTC. J is TRBJ2-5 and V is TRBV12-3 or TRBV12-4; TRBD2 agrees at 7 bases. The CDR3 spans 14 residues. With 3 bases clipped from V and 12 bases from J, the junction kept 13 bases outside the gene matches.

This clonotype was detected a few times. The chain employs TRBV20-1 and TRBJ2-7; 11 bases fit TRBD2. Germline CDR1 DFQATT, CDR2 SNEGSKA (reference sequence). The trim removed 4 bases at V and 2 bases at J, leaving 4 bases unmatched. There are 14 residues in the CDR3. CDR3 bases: TGCAGTGCTATACTAGCGGGAGTAACCTACGAGCAGTACTTC. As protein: CSAILAGVTYEQYF.

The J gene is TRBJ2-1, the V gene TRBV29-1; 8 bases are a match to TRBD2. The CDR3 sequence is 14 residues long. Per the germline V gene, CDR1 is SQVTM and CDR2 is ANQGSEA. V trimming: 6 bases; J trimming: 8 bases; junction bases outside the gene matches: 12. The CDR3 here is CSVDLAGPRDEQFF. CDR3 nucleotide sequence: TGCAGCGTGGATTTAGCGGGGCCCAGGGATGAGCAGTTCTTC.